These 10 T cell receptor beta chains were sequenced from one sample in a study of identical twins (dated by TCRdb to about 2016). Libraries came from 5' RACE. Instrument on record: Illumina HiSeq 2000. TCRdb applied fastp at Q25 and MiXCR to the public reads, then kept only in-frame beta chains. Each entry is one CDR3 protein sequence, shown with its most common DNA and genes. The sample contains 450,000 to 600,000 distinct CDR3 sequences, approximately 20% of them found a single time. About 0.5% of the sample lies in the top ten. This sample was shared with a second study, whose subject was yellow fever vaccine responses in identical twins.

Material: CD4+ T cells sorted from blood. These receptors were obtained from a woman aged 18-29 years in good health.

In its sample, this clonotype was seen a few times. The rearrangement uses TRBV5-1 and TRBJ2-5, with 9 bases identical to TRBD1. Germline V lookup: CDR1 SGHRS, CDR2 YFSETQ. This CDR3 region has 16 residues. Trimming took 0 bases from V and 6 from J; bases not matched to a gene: 9. The CDR3 loop reads CASSLGTGGARKTQYF. As DNA, the CDR3 is TGCGCCAGCAGCTTGGGAACAGGGGGCGCTAGAAAGACCCAGTACTTC.

The gene calls are TRBV2 and TRBJ1-2; perhaps TRBD1 as D (5 bases). The length of the CDR3 is 15 residues. Germline CDR1 reads SNHLY; CDR2 reads FYNNEI. Trimming removed 6 bases from V and 7 bases from J, with 21 bases in between. The CDR3 reads CASSGRWPGLIGYTF. DNA of the CDR3: TGTGCCAGCAGCGGCCGTTGGCCGGGGCTGATTGGCTACACCTTC.

This rearrangement joins TRBV7-2 to TRBJ2-1, with TRBD2 matching over 10 bases. Per the germline V gene, CDR1 is SGHTA and CDR2 is FQGNSA. This CDR3 comprises 15 residues. Unmatched junction bases numbered 6, after V lost 1 base and J lost 9 bases. DNA of the CDR3: TGTGCCAGCAGCTTAGTCGCTAGCGGGGGAGGTGAGCAGTTCTTC. Translated: CASSLVASGGGEQFF.

This sequence joins TRBV7-9 and TRBJ1-2; D perhaps matches TRBD1 (6 bases). Trimming took 5 bases from V and 3 from J, leaving 13 bases between them. There are 14 residues in the CDR3. Looked up from germline, CDR1 is SEHNR and CDR2 is FQNEAQ (reference sequence). Written as DNA, the CDR3 is TGTGCCAGCAGCCCAGAGGGGGGCGACTATGGCTACACCTTC. Translated, it gives CASSPEGGDYGYTF.

The table lists this clonotype with a few counts. V and J are TRBV2 and TRBJ1-2; 7 bases agree with TRBD1. The CDR3 contains 15 residues. Germline values: CDR1 SNHLY, CDR2 FYNNEI. Trimming removed 5 bases from V and 4 bases from J; junction bases left unmatched: 10. CDR3 loop: CASSPEQGQLYGYTF. For the CDR3, the DNA is TGTGCCAGCAGTCCTGAACAGGGGCAACTCTATGGCTACACCTTC. Filled out from reference TRBV2 and TRBJ1-2, the complete variable domain reads EPEVTQTPSHQVTQMGQEVILRCVPISNHLYFYWYRQILGQKVEFLVSFYNNEISEKSEIFDDQFSVERPDGSNFTLKIRSTKLEDSAMYFCASSPEQGQLYGYTFGSGTRLTVV.

This chain joins TRBV11-2 and TRBJ2-2; D unclear. CDR1 SGHAT and CDR2 FQNNGV come from the germline V gene. CDR3 size: 16 residues. V lost 2 bases and J 1 base, leaving 11 bases between the germline ends. CDR3 DNA sequence: TGTGCCAGCAGCTTATCGTCCAGCCAGAACACCGGGGAGCTGTTTTTT. This encodes CASSLSSSQNTGELFF.

On this clonotype: At one of its ends the junction is not consistent with the germline gene, which may arise from a read error. This chain uses TRBV11-2 with TRBJ2-7; 7 bases match TRBD2. The CDR3 is 12 amino acids. Germline V lookup: CDR1 SGHAT, CDR2 FQNNGV. The CDR3 DNA is TGTGCCAGCAGCTTCCCTGGCGGGAGTAGTTGGTTC. Its translation is CASSFPGGSSWF.

This clonotype was observed at least ten times. CDR3 amino acids: CASSMGLVRADTQYF. CDR3 DNA sequence: TGCGCCAGCAGCATGGGACTAGTCCGCGCAGATACGCAGTATTTT. V is TRBV4-1 and J is TRBJ2-3; 8 bases are a match to TRBD2. CDR3 size: 15 residues. The trim removed 5 bases at V and 4 bases at J, leaving 8 bases unmatched. Germline values: CDR1 MGHRA, CDR2 YSYEKL.

CDR3 amino acids: CAISEREGINTYEQYF. CDR3 DNA: TGTGCCATCAGTGAGAGGGAGGGGATCAACACCTACGAGCAGTACTTC. V gene TRBV10-3 combines with J gene TRBJ2-7, with TRBD2 matching over 7 bases. V dropped 2 bases and J dropped 2; count of bases not matched to a gene: 9. The CDR3 loop spans 16 amino acids. Germline V gene data show CDR1 as ENHRY and CDR2 as SYGVKD.

The chain joins TRBV7-9 to TRBJ1-6; no clear D. The CDR3 is 14 residues long. Trimming shortened V by 0 bases and J by 10 bases, and 10 bases separated the two germline ends. CDR1 and CDR2 from the germline V gene are SEHNR and FQNEAQ (reference sequence). The CDR3 DNA is TGTGCCAGCAGCTTAGCGCTCGGAGACTCACCCCTCCACTTT. It encodes CASSLALGDSPLHF.